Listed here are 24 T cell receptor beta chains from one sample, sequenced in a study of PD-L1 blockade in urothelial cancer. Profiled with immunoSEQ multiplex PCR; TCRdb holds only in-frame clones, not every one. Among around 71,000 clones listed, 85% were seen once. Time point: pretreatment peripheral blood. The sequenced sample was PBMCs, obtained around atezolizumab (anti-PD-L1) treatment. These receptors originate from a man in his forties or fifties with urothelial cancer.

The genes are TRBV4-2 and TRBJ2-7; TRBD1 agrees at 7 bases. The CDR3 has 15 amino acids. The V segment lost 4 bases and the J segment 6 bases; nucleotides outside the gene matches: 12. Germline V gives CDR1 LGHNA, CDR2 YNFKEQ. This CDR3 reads CASSPSGQLFVEQYF. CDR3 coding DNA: TGTGCCAGCAGCCCATCGGGACAGCTTTTTGTCGAGCAGTACTTC.

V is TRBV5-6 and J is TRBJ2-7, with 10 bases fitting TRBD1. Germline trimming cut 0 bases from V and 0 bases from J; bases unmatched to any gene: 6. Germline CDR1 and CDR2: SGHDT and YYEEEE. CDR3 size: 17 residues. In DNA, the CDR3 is TGTGCCAGCAGCTTGGGACAGGGGGCCGGAAGCTCCTACGAGCAGTACTTC. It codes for CASSLGQGAGSSYEQYF.

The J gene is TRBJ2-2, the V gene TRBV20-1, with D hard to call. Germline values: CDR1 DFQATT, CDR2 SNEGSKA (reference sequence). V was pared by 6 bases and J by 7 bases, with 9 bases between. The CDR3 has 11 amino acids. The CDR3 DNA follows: TGCAGTGCAAAGGAGTTCGGGGAGCTGTTTTTT. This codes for CSAKEFGELFF.

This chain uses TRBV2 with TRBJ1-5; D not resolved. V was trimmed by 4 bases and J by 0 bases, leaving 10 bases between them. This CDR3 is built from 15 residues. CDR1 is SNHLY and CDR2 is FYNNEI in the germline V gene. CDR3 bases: TGTGCCAGCAGTGCCAGTCTGAATAGCAATCAGCCCCAGCATTTT. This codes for CASSASLNSNQPQHF. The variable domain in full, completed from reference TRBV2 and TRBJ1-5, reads EPEVTQTPSHQVTQMGQEVILRCVPISNHLYFYWYRQILGQKVEFLVSFYNNEISEKSEIFDDQFSVERPDGSNFTLKIRSTKLEDSAMYFCASSASLNSNQPQHFGDGTRLSIL.

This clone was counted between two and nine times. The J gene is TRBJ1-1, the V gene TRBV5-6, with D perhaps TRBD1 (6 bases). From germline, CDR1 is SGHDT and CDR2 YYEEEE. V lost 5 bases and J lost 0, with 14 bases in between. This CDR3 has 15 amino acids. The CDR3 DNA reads TGTGCCAGCAGGCCTTGGACAGCCTTGAACACTGAAGCTTTCTTT. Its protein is CASRPWTALNTEAFF.

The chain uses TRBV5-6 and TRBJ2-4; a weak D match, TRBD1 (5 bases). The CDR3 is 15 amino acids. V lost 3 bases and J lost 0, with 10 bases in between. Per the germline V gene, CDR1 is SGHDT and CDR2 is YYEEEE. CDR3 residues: CASSYRTLAKNIQYF. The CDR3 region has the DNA TGTGCCAGCAGCTACCGGACATTAGCCAAAAACATTCAGTACTTC.

The CDR3 loop is CASSPTGGMTEAFF. The DNA for the CDR3 is TGTGCCAGCTCACCGACAGGGGGCATGACTGAAGCTTTCTTT. This sequence joins TRBV18 and TRBJ1-1, with 10 nucleotides matching TRBD1. Per germline, CDR1 KGHSH and CDR2 LQKENI. J lost 5 bases, V lost 3 bases, and 3 bases had no gene match. This CDR3 region has 14 residues.

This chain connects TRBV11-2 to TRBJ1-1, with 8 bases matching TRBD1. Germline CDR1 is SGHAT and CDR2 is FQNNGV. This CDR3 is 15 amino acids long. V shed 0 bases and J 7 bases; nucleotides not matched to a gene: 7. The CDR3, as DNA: TGTGCCAGCAGCTTAGATCGACAGGGGCCGTTTGAAGCTTTCTTT. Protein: CASSLDRQGPFEAFF.

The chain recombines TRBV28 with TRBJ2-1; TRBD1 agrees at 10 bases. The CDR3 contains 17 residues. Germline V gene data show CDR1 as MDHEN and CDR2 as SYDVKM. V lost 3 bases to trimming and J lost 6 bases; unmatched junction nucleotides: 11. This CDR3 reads CASSFWGGQGDVNEQFF. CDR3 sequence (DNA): TGTGCCAGCAGTTTTTGGGGAGGACAGGGGGACGTCAATGAGCAGTTCTTC.

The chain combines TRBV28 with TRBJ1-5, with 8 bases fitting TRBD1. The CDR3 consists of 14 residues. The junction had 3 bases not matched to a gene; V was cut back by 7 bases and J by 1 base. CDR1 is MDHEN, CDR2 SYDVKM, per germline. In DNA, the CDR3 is TGTGCCAGCACCCGGACAGGGAGCAATCAGCCCCAGCATTTT. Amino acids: CASTRTGSNQPQHF.

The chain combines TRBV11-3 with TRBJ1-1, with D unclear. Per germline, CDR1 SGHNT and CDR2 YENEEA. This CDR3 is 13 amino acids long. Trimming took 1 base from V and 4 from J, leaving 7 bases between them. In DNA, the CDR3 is TGTGCCAGCAGCTTAGCTGAGGGCACTGAAGCTTTCTTT. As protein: CASSLAEGTEAFF.

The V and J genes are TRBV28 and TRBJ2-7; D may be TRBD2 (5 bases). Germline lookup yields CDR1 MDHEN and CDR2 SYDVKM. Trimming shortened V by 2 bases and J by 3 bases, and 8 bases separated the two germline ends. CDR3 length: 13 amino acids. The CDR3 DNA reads TGTGCCAGCAGTTTAAGTCGGGGCTACGAGCAGTACTTC. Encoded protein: CASSLSRGYEQYF.

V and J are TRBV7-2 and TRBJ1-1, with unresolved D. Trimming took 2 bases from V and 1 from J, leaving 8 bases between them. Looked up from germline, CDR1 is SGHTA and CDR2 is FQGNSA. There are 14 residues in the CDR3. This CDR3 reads CASSLHQANTEAFF. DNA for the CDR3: TGTGCCAGCAGCTTACATCAGGCGAACACTGAAGCTTTCTTT.

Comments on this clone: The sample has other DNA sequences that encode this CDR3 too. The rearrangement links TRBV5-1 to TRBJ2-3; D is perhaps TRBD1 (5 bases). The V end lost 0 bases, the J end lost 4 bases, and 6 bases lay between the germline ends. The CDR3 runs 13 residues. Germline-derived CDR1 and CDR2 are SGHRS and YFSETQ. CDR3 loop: CASSLGGADTQYF. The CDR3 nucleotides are TGCGCCAGCAGCTTGGGGGGCGCAGATACGCAGTATTTT.

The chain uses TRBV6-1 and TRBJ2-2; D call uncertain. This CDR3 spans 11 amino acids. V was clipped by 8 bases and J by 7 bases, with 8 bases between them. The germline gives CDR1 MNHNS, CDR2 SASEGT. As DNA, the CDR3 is TGTGCCAGCTCTACTTTCGGGGAGCTGTTTTTT. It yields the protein CASSTFGELFF.

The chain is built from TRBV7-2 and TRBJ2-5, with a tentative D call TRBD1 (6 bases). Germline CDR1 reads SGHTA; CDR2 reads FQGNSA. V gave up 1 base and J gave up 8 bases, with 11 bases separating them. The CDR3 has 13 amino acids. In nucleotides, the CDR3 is TGTGCCAGCAGCTTAGGGCAGGGGCGAACCCAGTACTTC. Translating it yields CASSLGQGRTQYF.

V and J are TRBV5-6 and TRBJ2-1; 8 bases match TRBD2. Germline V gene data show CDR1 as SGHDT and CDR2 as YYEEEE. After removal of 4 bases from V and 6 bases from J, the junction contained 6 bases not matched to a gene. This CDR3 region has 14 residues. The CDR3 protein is CASSGSGTINEQFF. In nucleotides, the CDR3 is TGTGCCAGCAGCGGTAGCGGGACAATCAATGAGCAGTTCTTC.

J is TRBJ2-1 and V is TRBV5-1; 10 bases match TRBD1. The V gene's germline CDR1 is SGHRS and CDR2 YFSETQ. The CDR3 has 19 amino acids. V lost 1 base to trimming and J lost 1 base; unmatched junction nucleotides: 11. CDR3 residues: CASSLRGQGSTGSYNEQFF. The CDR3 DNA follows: TGCGCCAGCAGCTTGAGGGGACAGGGGTCTACGGGATCCTACAATGAGCAGTTCTTC.

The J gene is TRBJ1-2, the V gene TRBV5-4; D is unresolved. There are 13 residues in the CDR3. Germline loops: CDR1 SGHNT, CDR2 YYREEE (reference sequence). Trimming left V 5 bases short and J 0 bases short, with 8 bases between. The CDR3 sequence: CASRGGANYGYTF. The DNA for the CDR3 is TGTGCCAGCAGAGGAGGAGCTAACTATGGCTACACCTTC.

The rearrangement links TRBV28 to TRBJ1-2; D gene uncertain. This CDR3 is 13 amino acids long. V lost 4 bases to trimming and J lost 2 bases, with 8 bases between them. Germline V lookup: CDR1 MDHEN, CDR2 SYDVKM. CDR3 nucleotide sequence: TGTGCCAGCAGTTCTCCCCCCAACTATGGCTACACCTTC. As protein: CASSSPPNYGYTF.

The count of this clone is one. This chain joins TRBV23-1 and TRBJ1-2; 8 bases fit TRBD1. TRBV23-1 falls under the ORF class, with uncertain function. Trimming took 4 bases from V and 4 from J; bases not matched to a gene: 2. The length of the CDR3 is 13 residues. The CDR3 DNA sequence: TGCGCCAGCAGTCCGGACAGGGCCTATGGCTACACCTTC. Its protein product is CASSPDRAYGYTF.

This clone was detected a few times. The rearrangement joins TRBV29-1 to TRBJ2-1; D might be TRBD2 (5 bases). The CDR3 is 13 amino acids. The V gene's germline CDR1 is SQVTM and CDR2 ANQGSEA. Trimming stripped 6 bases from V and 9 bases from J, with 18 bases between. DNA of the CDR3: TGCAGCGTCCCGGGAAGGGTAGAAAGTGAGCAGTTCTTC. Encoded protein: CSVPGRVESEQFF.

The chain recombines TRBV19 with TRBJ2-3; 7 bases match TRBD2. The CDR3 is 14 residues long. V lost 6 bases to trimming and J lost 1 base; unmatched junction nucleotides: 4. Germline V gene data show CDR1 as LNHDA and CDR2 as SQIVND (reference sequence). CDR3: CASRFAGGTDTQYF. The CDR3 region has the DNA TGTGCCAGTAGGTTCGCGGGAGGCACAGATACGCAGTATTTT.

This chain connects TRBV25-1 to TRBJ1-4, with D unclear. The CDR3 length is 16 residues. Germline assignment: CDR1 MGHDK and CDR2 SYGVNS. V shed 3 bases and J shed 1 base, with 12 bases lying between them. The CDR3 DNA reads TGTGCCAGCAGTGATACGACTTTGGGAACTAATGAAAAACTGTTTTTT. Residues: CASSDTTLGTNEKLFF.